This is a list of T cell receptor beta chains from one sample in a study of human T cells and chemical hapten exposure. TCRdb passed the RACE reads through MiXCR, listing each CDR3 protein once. The sample carries approximately 74,000 distinct CDR3 sequences, around 30% recorded once. The sequencing here drew on whole blood, taken in connection with sensitization to the hapten diphenylcyclopropenone (DPC). These receptors originate from a man aged 35 to 55 with alopecia areata. Some clones in this sample may be carry-over from other donors' samples. Each CDR3 is given with its conserved first and last residue. The D gene is left open where the match is weak. Expanded clones get a size class; other rows say once, few or many, or leave the size out.

>TRBJ2-5|TRBD2|-|TRBV3-1
TGTGCCAGCAGCCACTGGACTAGCGGGCAAGAGACCCAGTACTTC
CASSHWTSGQETQYF
>TRBJ2-1|TRBD2|few|TRBV9
TGTGCCAGCAGCGTACTAGCGGGAGGTGGGGATGAGCAGTTCTTC
CASSVLAGGGDEQFF
>TRBJ2-5|TRBD2|-|TRBV20-1
TGCAGTGCTAGGCATCATAACCCCACTAGCGGGAGGGCCCCGACCCAGTACTTC
CSARHHNPTSGRAPTQYF
>TRBJ2-6|-|-|TRBV28
TGTGCCAGCAGCCCTACAGGGAGCTCTGGGGCCAACGTCCTGACTTTC
CASSPTGSSGANVLTF
>TRBJ2-3|TRBD2|-|TRBV20-1
TGCAGTGCCGAACTAGCGAGGGAGGGTAGAGATACGCAGTATTTT
CSAELAREGRDTQYF
>TRBJ2-7|-|-|TRBV11-2
TGTGCCAGCAGCTTAGAGTGGGAGCAGTACTTC
CASSLEWEQYF
>TRBJ2-1|-|-|TRBV6-2/TRBV6-3
TGTGCCAGCAGTTACGGGAATGAGCAGTTCTTC
CASSYGNEQFF
>TRBJ1-5|-|-|TRBV15
TGTGCCACCAGCAGAGATTTAACCCCGTCTCCCAATTTTAAGCATTTT
CATSRDLTPSPNFKHF
>TRBJ2-7|-|once|TRBV4-1
TGCGCCAGCAGCCAAGGCGTCAGCTACGAGCAGTACTTC
CASSQGVSYEQYF
>TRBJ2-1|TRBD2|few|TRBV10-3
TGTGCCATCAGACCAACTAGCGGCGATTACAATGAGCAGTTCTTC
CAIRPTSGDYNEQFF
>TRBJ1-1|-|few|TRBV27
TGTGCCAGCAGTTTATCCGGAGGCAGGGAAAATGAAGCTTTCTTT
CASSLSGGRENEAFF
>TRBJ1-1|-|-|TRBV29-1
TGCAGCGTTAGCAGGAACACTGAAGCTTTCTTT
CSVSRNTEAFF
>TRBJ2-5|TRBD2|few|TRBV5-1
TGCGCCAGCAGCTTGTCGAGCGGGGCCGTACAAGAGACCCAGTACTTC
CASSLSSGAVQETQYF
>TRBJ2-7|TRBD1|-|TRBV6-2/TRBV6-3
TGTGCCAGCAGTACGCTCGGACAGGGTCTCGACGAGCAGTACTTC
CASSTLGQGLDEQYF
>TRBJ1-1|TRBD1|-|TRBV28
TGTGCCAGCAGCTCGGACAGGGTGGACACTGAAGCTTTCTTT
CASSSDRVDTEAFF
>TRBJ2-5|TRBD2|few|TRBV6-5
TGTGCCAGCAGTTACCCCGGGGGGGGGGAGACCCAGTACTTC
CASSYPGGGETQYF
>TRBJ2-1|TRBD2|-|TRBV12-3/TRBV12-4
TGTGCCAGCAATGCCGGGACTAGCGTTTACAATGAGCAGTTCTTC
CASNAGTSVYNEQFF
>TRBJ2-7|TRBD1|-|TRBV7-9
TGTGCCAGCAGCCAAGGACAGGGCTACTCCTACGAGCAGTACTTC
CASSQGQGYSYEQYF
>TRBJ2-7|TRBD2|-|TRBV6-6
TGTGCCAGCAGTCCAGGGGGGACTAGCGGGAAAAACTACGAGCAGTACTTC
CASSPGGTSGKNYEQYF
>TRBJ2-7|-|-|TRBV5-1
TGCGCCAGCAGGCTCGGGCGGGCGGTTACCTACGAGCAGTACTTC
CASRLGRAVTYEQYF
>TRBJ2-7|-|few|TRBV20-1
TGCAGTGCTAGAAATACCCCCTCAGAGCAGTACTTC
CSARNTPSEQYF
>TRBJ2-7|-|few|TRBV30
TGTGCCTGGAGTGTCGTGTTCTCAGAGCAGTACTTC
CAWSVVFSEQYF
>TRBJ1-1|TRBD1|-|TRBV28
TGTGCCAGCATTCCGGGACAGCTGAACACTGAAGCTTTCTTT
CASIPGQLNTEAFF
>TRBJ1-2|-|few|TRBV3-1
TGTGCCAGCAGCCAAGATCGGTTAGAGAACTATGGCTACACCTTC
CASSQDRLENYGYTF
>TRBJ1-4|-|few|TRBV12-3/TRBV12-4
TGTGCCAGCAGTTTGGGTGAAAAACTGTTTTTT
CASSLGEKLFF
>TRBJ2-7|TRBD1|few|TRBV20-1
TGCAGTGCTAGTATCACCGGGACAGGTTACTCCTACGAGCAGTACTTC
CSASITGTGYSYEQYF
>TRBJ2-1|TRBD2|-|TRBV9
TGTGCCAGCAGCGTGAGAGGGACTAGGGGGCAGTTCTTC
CASSVRGTRGQFF
>TRBJ2-7|TRBD1|-|TRBV20-1
TGCAGTGCTCGTAAACAGGGGGCGGTTGCCTACGAGCAGTACTTC
CSARKQGAVAYEQYF
>TRBJ2-4|TRBD2|many|TRBV2
TGTGCCAGCAGGGTAGCGGGAGCGCTAAACATTCAGTACTTC
CASRVAGALNIQYF
>TRBJ2-7|-|-|TRBV28
TGTGCCACCCTAGTTTATGCGGCAGGGCTCTCCTACGAGCAGTACTTC
CATLVYAAGLSYEQYF
>TRBJ2-7|-|-|TRBV27
TGTGCCAGCAGTTTATCAGGGGGTAGGGGATACGAGCAGTACTTC
CASSLSGGRGYEQYF
>TRBJ1-1|-|many|TRBV6-6
TGTGCCAGCAGTTGGGGACCCACTGAAGCTTTCTTT
CASSWGPTEAFF
>TRBJ2-1|TRBD2|few|TRBV20-1
TGCAGTGCTAGCAAGCGGGATACCTACAATGAGCAGTTCTTC
CSASKRDTYNEQFF
>TRBJ1-1|-|-|TRBV12-3/TRBV12-4
TGTGCCAGCAGTCTACCCGGGCTTGAAGCTTTCTTT
CASSLPGLEAFF
>TRBJ2-3|TRBD2|few|TRBV12-3/TRBV12-4
TGTGCCAGCAGTTTCGGGGGGGGACTCAGACACACAGATACGCAGTATTTT
CASSFGGGLRHTDTQYF
>TRBJ1-6|-|once|TRBV27
TGTGCCAGCAGCTTTTCTCAAGGCAGGGGCCTAGGGGACTCCTATAATTCACCCCTCCACTTT
CASSFSQGRGLGDSYNSPLHF
>TRBJ2-7|-|-|TRBV9
TGTGCCAGCAGCCCCGAGCCCGGCAACTACGAGCAGTACTTC
CASSPEPGNYEQYF
>TRBJ1-6|-|few|TRBV27
TGTGCCAGCAGCAACAGGCTAAACCAGGCTAATTCACCCCTCCACTTT
CASSNRLNQANSPLHF
>TRBJ2-1|-|few|TRBV7-3
TGTGCCAGCAGCTTCACTAGCTACTCCTACAATGAGCAGTTCTTC
CASSFTSYSYNEQFF
>TRBJ2-1|-|-|TRBV30
TGTGCCTGGAGTGTAGGAGGGGCACCCCCAATGTCGAGGAATGAGCAGTTCTTC
CAWSVGGAPPMSRNEQFF
>TRBJ2-1|-|-|TRBV29-1
TGCAGCGTTTCCAGGGATAGCGATGAGCAGTTCTTC
CSVSRDSDEQFF
>TRBJ1-1|TRBD1|-|TRBV13
TGTGCCAGCAGCCAGGGGGGACAGGCAAACACTGAAGCTTTCTTT
CASSQGGQANTEAFF
>TRBJ1-2|-|-|TRBV6-6
TGTGCCAGCAGTTCCCCGACACAAAACTATGGCTACACCTTC
CASSSPTQNYGYTF
>TRBJ2-1|-|few|TRBV9
TGTGCCAGCAGCGTAGATCCAAAGCTCTACAATGAGCAGTTCTTC
CASSVDPKLYNEQFF
>TRBJ1-3|TRBD1|few|TRBV30
TGTGCCTGGAGTAGAGGGACAGGGGCCGGAAACACCATATATTTT
CAWSRGTGAGNTIYF
>TRBJ2-3|TRBD2|-|TRBV24-1
TGTGCCACCCGAGCGGGAGCAGCAGATACGCAGTATTTT
CATRAGAADTQYF
>TRBJ2-3|-|-|TRBV4-1
TGCGCCAGCGGGAGTTTGAGCACAGATACGCAGTATTTT
CASGSLSTDTQYF
>TRBJ2-7|-|-|TRBV28
TGTGCCAGCTTCTCCGGGAGCCCCTACGAGCAGTACTTC
CASFSGSPYEQYF
>TRBJ2-4|-|few|TRBV2
TGTGCCAGCAGTACAGGGTCTCTTGCGGCCAAAAACATTCAGTACTTC
CASSTGSLAAKNIQYF
>TRBJ1-1|-|once|TRBV5-1
TGCGCCAGCAGTCCTATAGAGGGGGGAGAAGAAGCTTTCTTT
CASSPIEGGEEAFF
>TRBJ2-7|TRBD1|-|TRBV11-1
TGTGCCAGCAGCTACGGGACAGGGGCTGGCGAGCAGTACTTC
CASSYGTGAGEQYF
>TRBJ1-4|-|few|TRBV14
TGTGCCAGCAGCCCTAGGGGGACCACTAATGAAAAACTGTTTTTT
CASSPRGTTNEKLFF
>TRBJ2-1|-|few|TRBV10-3
TGTGCCATCAGTGAGCCCAGCAATGAGCAGTTCTTC
CAISEPSNEQFF
>TRBJ1-1|-|-|TRBV6-1
TGTGCCAGCAGTGAACCTGGGGCAGCTGGGACTGAAGCTTTCTTT
CASSEPGAAGTEAFF
>TRBJ2-7|TRBD1|few|TRBV7-9
TGTGCCAGCAGCTCCGGGACAGGGGTCTACGAGCAGTACTTC
CASSSGTGVYEQYF
>TRBJ1-5|-|-|TRBV4-1
TGCGCCAGCAGCCAAGACGGGGACCGCCATCAGCCCCAGCATTTT
CASSQDGDRHQPQHF
>TRBJ1-2|-|-|TRBV12-3/TRBV12-4
TGTGCCAGCAGTCTCTCAGTAAAAACCTATGGCTACACCTTC
CASSLSVKTYGYTF
>TRBJ2-5|-|few|TRBV7-9
TGTGCCAGCAGCCACACAGGTCGACAGGAGACCCAGTACTTC
CASSHTGRQETQYF
>TRBJ2-1|-|-|TRBV28
TGTGCCAGTTCTTTGGGGAACAGGGTTCCTTACAATGTGCAGTTCTTC
CASSLGNRVPYNVQFF